The next 11 T cell receptor beta chains were all read from a single sample in a study of cytomegalovirus exposure and HLA in healthy donors. PCR used 60 Vbeta primers and 13 Jbeta primers. The table came from immunoSEQ multiplex PCR; TCRdb's copy has only in-frame clones and leaves some out. There are approximately 44,000 clones in the sample; roughly 80% occur only once, and more than 1.2% lies in the top ten. Sequenced material: PBMCs. The receptors originated from a man between 25 and 39 years old in good health and CMV-seronegative.

The chain combines TRBV25-1 with TRBJ1-2; 7 bases line up with TRBD1. The V gene end was trimmed by 8 bases and the J gene end by 1 base; junction bases not matched to a gene: 10. The CDR3 covers 15 residues. Germline V gene lookup returns CDR1 MGHDK and CDR2 SYGVNS. The CDR3 region has the DNA TGTGCCAGCCCTTTGGGGGACAGCGGTAACTATGGCTACACCTTC. It codes for CASPLGDSGNYGYTF.

V and J are TRBV9 and TRBJ2-1, with 8 bases that match TRBD2. Germline V lookup: CDR1 SGDLS, CDR2 YYNGEE. The CDR3 is made up of 15 amino acids. Unmatched junction bases numbered 9, after V lost 4 bases and J lost 6 bases. Here the CDR3 reads CASSPTTSGFNEQFF. The DNA of the CDR3 is TGTGCCAGCAGCCCAACTACTAGCGGCTTCAATGAGCAGTTCTTC.

This clone was recorded a few times. This chain links TRBV28 with TRBJ2-7; 10 nucleotides agree with TRBD1. V shed 4 bases and J 9 bases; nucleotides not matched to a gene: 9. The CDR3 runs to 14 residues. Germline CDR1 and CDR2: MDHEN and SYDVKM. The CDR3 nucleotides read TGTGCCAGCAGTTCGGACAGGGGGGTTCTCGTGCAGTACTTC. It encodes CASSSDRGVLVQYF.

The chain recombines TRBV4-2 with TRBJ2-7, with 9 positions matching TRBD2. CDR3 length: 15 amino acids. CDR1 is LGHNA and CDR2 is YNFKEQ in the germline V gene. V dropped 0 bases and J dropped 5; count of bases not matched to a gene: 5. The CDR3 sequence is CASSQDAGGPNEQYF. DNA of the CDR3: TGTGCCAGCAGCCAAGATGCGGGAGGGCCGAACGAGCAGTACTTC.

The chain has TRBV29-1 and TRBJ2-1; TRBD1 matches at 7 bases. Unmatched junction bases numbered 7, after V lost 7 bases and J lost 13 bases. From germline, CDR1 is SQVTM and CDR2 ANQGSEA. There are 10 residues in the CDR3. CDR3 sequence reads: CSALWDRQFF. As DNA, the CDR3 is TGCAGCGCCCTTTGGGACAGACAGTTCTTC.

The J gene is TRBJ1-1, the V gene TRBV15, with 7 bases matching TRBD1. V lost 4 bases to trimming and J lost 4 bases; unmatched junction nucleotides: 6. Germline-derived CDR1 and CDR2 are LNHNV and YYDKDF (reference sequence). The CDR3 consists of 14 residues. The chain's CDR3 is CATSINPGGTEAFF. CDR3 nucleotide sequence: TGTGCCACCAGCATCAACCCAGGGGGCACTGAAGCTTTCTTT.

The genes are TRBV5-1 and TRBJ2-2; perhaps TRBD1 as D (5 bases). V lost 0 bases and J lost 5, with 8 bases in between. This CDR3 is built from 14 residues. The V gene's germline CDR1 is SGHRS and CDR2 YFSETQ. The CDR3: CASSLAGWTGELFF. As DNA, the CDR3 is TGCGCCAGCAGCTTGGCAGGGTGGACCGGGGAGCTGTTTTTT.

V is TRBV6-6 and J is TRBJ2-3, with 9 bases lining up with TRBD2. This CDR3 spans 12 amino acids. The germline V gene encodes CDR1 MNHNY and CDR2 SVGAGI (reference sequence). The CDR3 region is CASGRSTDTQYF. CDR3 bases: TGTGCTAGCGGGAGAAGCACAGATACGCAGTATTTT.

The V gene is TRBV7-6, the J gene TRBJ1-2; D gene uncertain. The CDR3 contains 13 residues. Germline V gene sequence: CDR1 SGHVS, CDR2 FNYEAQ. Trimming pared 4 bases from V and 8 bases from J, leaving 14 bases between. The CDR3, as DNA: TGTGCCAGCAGCTCCGGACTATCTGGCGGCTACACCTTC. As protein: CASSSGLSGGYTF.

This chain joins TRBV25-1 and TRBJ2-5; a possible D gene is TRBD2 (7 bases). Germline loops: CDR1 MGHDK, CDR2 SYGVNS. V lost 5 bases, J lost 5 bases, and 18 bases lay in between. The CDR3 is 15 residues long. The CDR3 DNA sequence: TGTGCCAGCAGTCCGCCGGCCAGGGGAGGGGAGACCCAGTACTTC. Its translation is CASSPPARGGETQYF.

The chain links TRBV30 to TRBJ2-7, with D tentatively TRBD1 (5 bases). Deletions cut 4 bases from V and 3 bases from J, with 13 bases between. There are 13 residues in the CDR3. Per the germline V gene, CDR1 is GTSNPN and CDR2 is SVGIG (reference sequence). DNA of the CDR3: TGTGCCTGGACAGGGCCCCCAAGCTACGAGCAGTACTTC. Translation: CAWTGPPSYEQYF. The full variable domain, completed using reference TRBV30 and TRBJ2-7, is SQTIHQWPATLVQPVGSPLSLECTVEGTSNPNLYWYRQAAGRGLQLLFYSVGIGQISSEVPQNLSASRPQDRQFILSSKKLLLSDSGFYLCAWTGPPSYEQYFGPGTRLTVT.